This TCR beta chain was recorded in a study of T-cell memory formation after mild COVID-19. This clonotype was counted between two and nine times. The CDR3 contains 12 residues. The V gene lost 6 bases and the J gene lost 3 bases, with 11 bases spanning the gap. The germline V gene encodes CDR1 SQVTM and CDR2 ANQGSEA. Researchers used 5'RACE with constant-segment primers to make TCR alpha and TCR beta cDNA libraries that carry sample barcodes and UMIs. MiXCR, applied by TCRdb to the 5' RACE reads, yields one record per CDR3 protein. The sample consists of 270,000 or so distinct CDR3 sequences, approximately 19% of them appearing once.

The rearrangement uses TRBV29-1 and TRBJ1-1, with D perhaps matching TRBD1 (6 bases). The sequence was collected from a man aged 18-30 years who had mild COVID-19 (a few samples of this study predate the infection). Cell type and time point are not known. Sequencing used PBMCs or a T cell subset sorted from them (not recorded which). Written as DNA, the CDR3 is TGCAGCGTCCATTCAGGGGACACTGAAGCTTTCTTT. Translating it yields CSVHSGDTEAFF.